This record looks at one T cell receptor (beta chain) sequence and its context. The CDR3 has 14 amino acids. V was shortened by 2 bases and J by 2 bases, with 11 bases between the two germline ends. Germline lookup yields CDR1 SGDLS and CDR2 YYNGEE. Per the study methods: Estimated nucleated cell counts came from reference gene primer amplification. The table came from immunoSEQ multiplex PCR; TCRdb's copy has only in-frame clones and leaves some out. V and J calls plus clone size are reproduced from that table; the DNA served to infer D and trimming. The sample lists about 33,000 clones; approximately 89% were seen once. The data are from a study of blood T cell repertoires in COVID-19. The overall study: Spain, Italy and the United States supplied samples that represented acute and convalescent COVID-19. T cells, B-cell-depleted T cells, or PBMCs supplied cDNA or gDNA.

The V call is TRBV9, the J call TRBJ2-7; D is perhaps TRBD2 (6 bases). Specimen: peripheral blood. This sequence originates from a human donor in a cohort sampled during active COVID-19. CDR3 residues: CASSVGGAPYEQYF. In DNA, the CDR3 is TGTGCCAGCAGCGTCGGCGGGGCACCCTACGAGCAGTACTTC.